Sequencing of this T cell receptor (beta chain) was carried out in a study of blood T cell repertoires in COVID-19. Looking at the study overall: From T cells, B-cell-depleted T cells, or PBMCs came the material, which was cDNA or gDNA.

Libraries were prepared by immunoSEQ multiplex PCR; TCRdb keeps only in-frame clonotypes and omits some of them. The sample lists hundreds of thousands of clones, 87% occurring once. The CDR3 is 13 amino acids. Per the germline V gene, CDR1 is LGHDT and CDR2 is YNNKEL (reference sequence). V lost 3 bases, J lost 4 bases, and 7 bases lay in between. The sequence derives from a man aged 60 to 69 who had recovered from COVID-19. The chain has TRBV3-1 (or the pseudogene TRBV3-2) and TRBJ2-1; a possible D gene is TRBD1 (5 bases). Sample: peripheral blood. The DNA of the CDR3 is TGTGCCAGCAGCCAGGGGCCATACAATGAGCAGTTCTTC. It encodes CASSQGPYNEQFF.